This TCR beta chain was documented in a study of lymphopenia after photon versus proton radiotherapy. Study-wide results and limits: After the lymphocyte nadir, photon-treated repertoires showed oligoclonal expansion, especially of CD8+ Temra cells. Authors raise, but do not show, better survival with proton therapy. Proton therapy kept repertoires fairly stable, unlike photons, which gained effector/memory cells. In patients who died, overall survival fell as post-nadir TCR diversity dropped more.

Assay used: immunoSEQ multiplex PCR; TCRdb lists only in-frame clones, some missing. The repertoire holds 30,000 to 40,000 clones, about 87% seen once, with about 14% in the top ten. In regard to this clone: Its antigen is still unknown.

CDR1 is SGDLS, CDR2 YYNGEE, per germline. This CDR3 is 15 amino acids long. V was clipped by 4 bases and J by 3 bases, with 13 bases between them. The sequences come from peripheral blood, collected from a patient treated with proton-based radiotherapy. The TCR sequence derives from a woman aged 65 to 85 with pancreatic cancer. This sequence joins TRBV9 and TRBJ2-2, with D uncertain. In nucleotides, the CDR3 is TGTGCCAGCAGCTTGCTACATCGGGACACCGGGGAGCTGTTTTTT. The encoded protein is CASSLLHRDTGELFF.